This entry features one TCR beta chain sequence. This entry is derived from a study of blood T cell repertoires in COVID-19. Overall study: Nucleic acid was either cDNA or gDNA, and it came from T cells, B-cell-depleted T cells, or PBMCs.

Participant age was roughly 18 to 100 years, and participants resided in about two dozen US areas. The study assigned cohorts using participant-reported clinical history. Authors' methods: Reference gene primer amplification gave nucleated cell count estimates. The data were produced by immunoSEQ multiplex PCR, yet TCRdb's version contains in-frame clones alone and is incomplete. Clone size and the V and J calls come from that table; the DNA yielded D and trimming. Found here are 140,000 to 150,000 clones, 80% to 90% of them singletons; the top ten hold approximately 4.3%. Source material: PBMCs or T cells enriched from blood (not recorded which). The origin of this receptor is a man aged 50-59 years who had recovered from COVID-19.

This chain's CDR3 is CAWSVLLRVGYGYTF. The CDR3 nucleotides read TGTGCCTGGAGTGTACTTCTCAGGGTGGGCTATGGCTACACCTTC. The chain couples TRBV30 to TRBJ1-2, with D possibly TRBD1 on 5 matching bases. V lost 0 bases, J lost 4 bases, and 15 bases lay in between. Looked up from germline, CDR1 is GTSNPN and CDR2 is SVGIG (reference sequence). This CDR3 has 15 amino acids.